The following is a T cell receptor beta chain sequence with its context. Its antigen is not identified. This may arise from a read error, as a much more abundant clone is one base away. The sample belongs to a study of shared clonotypes between healthy human individuals. The study, taken as a whole, reports: When naive CD4 clonotypes were compared across a few donors, around 5% were shared. Deeper or shallower sequencing was expected to change how clonotypes are shared among donors.

The CDR3 loop spans 11 amino acids. Germline CDR1 SGHTA, CDR2 FQGNSA. Researchers divided each subset's genomic DNA evenly across several immunoSEQ plates. Produced via immunoSEQ multiplex PCR; TCRdb's table is partial and in-frame only. The sample contains about 1 million clones, roughly 80% of which appear only once. This receptor was taken from a man aged 18 to 29 in good health. The chain joins TRBV7-2 to TRBJ2-1; D gene ambiguous. Sequencing input: memory CD4+ T cells sorted from blood. Subset given: CD45RA-negative fraction. CDR3 sequence (DNA): TGTGCCAGCAGCTCCTTCAATGAGCAGTTCTTC. Translation gives CASSSFNEQFF.